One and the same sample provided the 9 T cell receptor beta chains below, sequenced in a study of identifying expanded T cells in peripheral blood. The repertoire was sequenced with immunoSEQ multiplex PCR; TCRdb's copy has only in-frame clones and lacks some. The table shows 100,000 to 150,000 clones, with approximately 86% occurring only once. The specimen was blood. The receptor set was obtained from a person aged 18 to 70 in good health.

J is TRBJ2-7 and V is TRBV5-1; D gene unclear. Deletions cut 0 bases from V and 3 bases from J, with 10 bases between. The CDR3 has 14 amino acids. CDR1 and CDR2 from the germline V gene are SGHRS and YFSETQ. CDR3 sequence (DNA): TGCGCCAGCAGCTTGGAGACAAGTTACTACGAGCAGTACTTC. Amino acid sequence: CASSLETSYYEQYF.

CDR3 bases: TGTGCCAGCAGCTTCCTCGGACAGGGATATTCACCCCTCCACTTT. Translating it yields CASSFLGQGYSPLHF. The gene calls are TRBV5-6 and TRBJ1-6; 8 bases match TRBD1. This CDR3 region has 15 residues. J was trimmed by 8 bases and V by 2 bases; bases with no gene match: 6. Germline lookup yields CDR1 SGHDT and CDR2 YYEEEE. The full variable domain, its missing parts supplied by reference TRBV5-6 and TRBJ1-6, is DAGVTQSPTHLIKTRGQQVTLRCSPKSGHDTVSWYQQALGQGPQFIFQYYEEEERQRGNFPDRFSGHQFPNYSSELNVNALLLGDSALYLCASSFLGQGYSPLHFGNGTRLTVT.

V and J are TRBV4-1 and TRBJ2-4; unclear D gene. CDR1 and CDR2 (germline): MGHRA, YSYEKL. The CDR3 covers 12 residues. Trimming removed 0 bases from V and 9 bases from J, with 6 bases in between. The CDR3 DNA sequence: TGCGCCAGCAGCCAAGATGAGGTCATTCAGTACTTC. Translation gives CASSQDEVIQYF.

CDR3 nucleotides: TGTGCCAGCAGCTTAGCGGCACGCTCCTACAATGAGCAGTTCTTC. It codes for CASSLAARSYNEQFF. The rearrangement joins TRBV7-9 to TRBJ2-1; unclear D gene. The germline CDR1 and CDR2 sequences are SEHNR and FQNEAQ (reference sequence). The CDR3 covers 15 residues. Trimming pared 0 bases from V and 0 bases from J, leaving 6 bases between.

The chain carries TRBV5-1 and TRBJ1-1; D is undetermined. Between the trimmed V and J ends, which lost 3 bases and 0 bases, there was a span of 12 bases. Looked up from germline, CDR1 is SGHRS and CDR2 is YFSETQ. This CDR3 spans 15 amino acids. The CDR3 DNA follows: TGCGCCAGCAGCTCGGGAGCCCTCTTGAACACTGAAGCTTTCTTT. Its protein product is CASSSGALLNTEAFF.

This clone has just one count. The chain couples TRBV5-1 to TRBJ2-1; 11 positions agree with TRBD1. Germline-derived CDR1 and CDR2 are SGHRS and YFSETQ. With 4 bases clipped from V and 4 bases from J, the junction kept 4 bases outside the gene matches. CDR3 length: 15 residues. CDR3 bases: TGCGCCAGCAGCCCAGGACAGGGGGCGTACAATGAGCAGTTCTTC. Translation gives CASSPGQGAYNEQFF.

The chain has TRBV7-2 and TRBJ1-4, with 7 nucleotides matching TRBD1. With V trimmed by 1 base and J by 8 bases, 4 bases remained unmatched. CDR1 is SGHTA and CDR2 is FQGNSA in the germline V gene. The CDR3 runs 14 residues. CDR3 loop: CASSLDRGDEKLFF. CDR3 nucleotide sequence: TGTGCCAGCAGCTTAGACAGGGGCGACGAAAAACTGTTTTTT.

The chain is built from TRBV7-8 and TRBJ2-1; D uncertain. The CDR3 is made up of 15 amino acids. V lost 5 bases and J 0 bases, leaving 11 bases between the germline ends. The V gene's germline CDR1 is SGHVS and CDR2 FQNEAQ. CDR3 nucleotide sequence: TGTGCCAGCAGCACCCCCGCGAGCTCCTACAATGAGCAGTTCTTC. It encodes CASSTPASSYNEQFF.

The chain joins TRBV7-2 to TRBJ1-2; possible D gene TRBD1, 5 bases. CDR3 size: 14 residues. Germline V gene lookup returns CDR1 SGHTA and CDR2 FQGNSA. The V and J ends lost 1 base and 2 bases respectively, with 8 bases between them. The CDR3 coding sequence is TGTGCCAGCAGCTTAGGACAGATAAACTATGGCTACACCTTC. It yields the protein CASSLGQINYGYTF.